This T cell receptor (beta chain) was documented in a study of long-term antiretroviral therapy in people with HIV. Study information: The study's earliest collections predate the 2015 immediate-ART recommendation by about a decade.

Per individual, the PBMC samples numbered at least one pre-ART and at least two post-ART. Researchers report immunoSEQ v3.0 was run at survey level. Sequenced by immunoSEQ multiplex PCR; TCRdb stores in-frame clones only, minus some. The data show 30,000 to 40,000 clones, about 80% seen once. To note about this clone: Its antigen is as yet unknown.

Study results and caveats: Drawn between the mid-2000s and the late 2010s, the blood was possibly obtained under older ART regimens.

The CDR3 sequence is 17 residues long. Sequences were derived from unsorted PBMCs, sampled 2 years after starting antiretroviral therapy. The clonotype comes from a woman aged 45-59 years with HIV. The chain links TRBV21-1 to TRBJ2-2; TRBD1 is the table's D call, not checked against the DNA. TRBV21-1 is a pseudogene segment. This CDR3 reads CASSKGGTGSNTGELFF. In DNA form, the CDR3 reads TGTGCCAGCAGCAAAGGGGGGACAGGGTCGAACACCGGGGAGCTGTTTTTT.